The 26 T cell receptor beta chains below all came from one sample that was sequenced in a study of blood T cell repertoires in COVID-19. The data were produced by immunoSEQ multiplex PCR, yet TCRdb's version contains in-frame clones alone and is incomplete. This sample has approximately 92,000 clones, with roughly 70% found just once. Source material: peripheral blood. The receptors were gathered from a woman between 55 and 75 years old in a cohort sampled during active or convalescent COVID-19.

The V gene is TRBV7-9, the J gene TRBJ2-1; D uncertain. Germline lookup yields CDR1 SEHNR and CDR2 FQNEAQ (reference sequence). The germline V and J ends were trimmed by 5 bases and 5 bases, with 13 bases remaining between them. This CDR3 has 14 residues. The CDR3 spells CASSLLELNNEQFF. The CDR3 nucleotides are TGTGCCAGCAGCCTCTTAGAACTCAACAATGAGCAGTTCTTC.

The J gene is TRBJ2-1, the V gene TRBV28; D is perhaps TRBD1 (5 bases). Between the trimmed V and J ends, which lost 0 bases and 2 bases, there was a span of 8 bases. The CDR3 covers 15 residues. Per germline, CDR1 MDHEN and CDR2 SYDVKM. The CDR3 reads CASSLWTVTYNEQFF. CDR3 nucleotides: TGTGCCAGCAGTTTATGGACAGTTACCTACAATGAGCAGTTCTTC.

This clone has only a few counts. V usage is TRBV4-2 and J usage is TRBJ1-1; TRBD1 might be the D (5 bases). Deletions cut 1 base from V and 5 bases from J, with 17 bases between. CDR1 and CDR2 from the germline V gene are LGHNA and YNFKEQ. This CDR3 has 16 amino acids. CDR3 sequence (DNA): TGTGCCAGCAGCCAAGCCGTGTCGGGGGGGAGGACTGAAGCTTTCTTT. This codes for CASSQAVSGGRTEAFF.

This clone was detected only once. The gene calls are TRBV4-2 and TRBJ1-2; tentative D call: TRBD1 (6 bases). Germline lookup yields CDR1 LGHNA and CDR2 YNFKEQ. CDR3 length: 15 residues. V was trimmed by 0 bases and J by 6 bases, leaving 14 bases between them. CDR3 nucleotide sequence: TGTGCCAGCAGCCAAGAGTGGACTTACAGGGATGGCTACACCTTC. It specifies CASSQEWTYRDGYTF.

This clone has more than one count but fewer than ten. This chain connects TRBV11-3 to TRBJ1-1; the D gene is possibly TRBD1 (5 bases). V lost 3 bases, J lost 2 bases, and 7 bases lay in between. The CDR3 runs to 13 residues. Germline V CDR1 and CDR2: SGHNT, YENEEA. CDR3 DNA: TGTGCCAGCAGCTTGGGACTAAACACTGAAGCTTTCTTT. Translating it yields CASSLGLNTEAFF.

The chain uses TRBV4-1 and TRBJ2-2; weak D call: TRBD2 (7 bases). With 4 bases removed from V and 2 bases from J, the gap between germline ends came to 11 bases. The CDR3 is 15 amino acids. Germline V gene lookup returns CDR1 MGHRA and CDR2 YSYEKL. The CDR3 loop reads CASSPGGHNTGELFF. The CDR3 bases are TGCGCCAGCAGCCCGGGGGGCCACAACACCGGGGAGCTGTTTTTT.

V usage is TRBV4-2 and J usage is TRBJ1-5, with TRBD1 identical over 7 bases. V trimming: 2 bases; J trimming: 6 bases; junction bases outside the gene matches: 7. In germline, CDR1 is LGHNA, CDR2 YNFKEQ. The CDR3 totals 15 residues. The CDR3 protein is CASSQLDRVGQPQHF. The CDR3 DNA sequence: TGTGCCAGCAGCCAACTCGACAGGGTGGGTCAGCCCCAGCATTTT.

This CDR3 is CASSVLQGLGTDTQYF. The CDR3 nucleotides read TGTGCCAGCAGCGTTTTACAGGGGTTAGGCACAGATACGCAGTATTTT. The V gene is TRBV9, the J gene TRBJ2-3; 7 bases map to TRBD1. Trimming removed 2 bases from V and 1 base from J; junction bases left unmatched: 7. The CDR3 length is 16 residues. Germline CDR1 SGDLS, CDR2 YYNGEE.

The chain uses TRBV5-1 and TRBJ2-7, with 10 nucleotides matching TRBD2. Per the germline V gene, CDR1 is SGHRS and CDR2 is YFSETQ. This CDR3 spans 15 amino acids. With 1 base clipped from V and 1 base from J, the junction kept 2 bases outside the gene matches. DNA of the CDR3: TGCGCCAGCAGCTTGAGCGGGGGGGCGTCCTACGAGCAGTACTTC. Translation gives CASSLSGGASYEQYF.

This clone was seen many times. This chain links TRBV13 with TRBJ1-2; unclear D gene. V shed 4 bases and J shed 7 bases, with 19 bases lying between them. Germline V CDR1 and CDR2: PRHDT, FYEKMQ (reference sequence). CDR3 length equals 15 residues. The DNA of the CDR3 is TGTGCCAGCAGCTCAAACAGTGGCCCTGGTTTTGGCTACACCTTC. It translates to CASSSNSGPGFGYTF.

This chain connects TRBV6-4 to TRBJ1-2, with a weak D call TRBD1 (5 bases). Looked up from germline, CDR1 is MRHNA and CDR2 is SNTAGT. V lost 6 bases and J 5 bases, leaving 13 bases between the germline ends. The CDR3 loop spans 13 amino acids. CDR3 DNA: TGTGCCAGCAGCAGCCAGGGCGGATATGGCTACACCTTC. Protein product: CASSSQGGYGYTF.

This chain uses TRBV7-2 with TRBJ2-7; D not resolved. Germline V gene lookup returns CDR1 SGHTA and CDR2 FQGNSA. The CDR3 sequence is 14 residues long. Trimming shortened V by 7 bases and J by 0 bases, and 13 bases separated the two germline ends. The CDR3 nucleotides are TGTGCCAGCACCCTGTCTAGAGCCTCCTACGAGCAGTACTTC. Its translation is CASTLSRASYEQYF.

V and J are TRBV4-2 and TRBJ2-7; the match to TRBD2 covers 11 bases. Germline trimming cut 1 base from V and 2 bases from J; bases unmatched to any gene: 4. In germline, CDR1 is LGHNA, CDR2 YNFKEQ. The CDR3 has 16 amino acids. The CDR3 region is CASSQATSGVTYEQYF. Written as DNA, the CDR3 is TGTGCCAGCAGCCAAGCGACTAGCGGGGTAACCTACGAGCAGTACTTC.

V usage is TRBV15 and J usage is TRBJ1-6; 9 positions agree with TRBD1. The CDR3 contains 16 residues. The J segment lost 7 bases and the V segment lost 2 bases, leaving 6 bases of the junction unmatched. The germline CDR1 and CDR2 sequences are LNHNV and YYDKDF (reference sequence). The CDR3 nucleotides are TGTGCCACCAGCAGACCGGGACAGGGAGGCAATTCACCCCTCCACTTT. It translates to CATSRPGQGGNSPLHF. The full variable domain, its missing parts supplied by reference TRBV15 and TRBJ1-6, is DAMVIQNPRYQVTQFGKPVTLSCSQTLNHNVMYWYQQKSSQAPKLLFHYYDKDFNNEADTPDNFQSRRPNTSFCFLDIRSPGLGDTAMYLCATSRPGQGGNSPLHFGNGTRLTVT.

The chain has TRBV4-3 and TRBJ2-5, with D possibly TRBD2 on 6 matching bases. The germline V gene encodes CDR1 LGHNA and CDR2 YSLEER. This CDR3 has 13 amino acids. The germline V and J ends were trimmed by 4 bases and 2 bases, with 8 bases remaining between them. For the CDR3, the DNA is TGCGCCAGCAGCCGGGGGAGGCAAGAGACCCAGTACTTC. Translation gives CASSRGRQETQYF.

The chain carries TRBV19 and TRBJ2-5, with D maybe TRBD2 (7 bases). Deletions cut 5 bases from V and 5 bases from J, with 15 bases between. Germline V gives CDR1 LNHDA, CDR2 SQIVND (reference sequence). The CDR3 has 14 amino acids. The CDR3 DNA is TGTGCCAGTAGTCTTGGGAAGGGGGGGGAGACCCAGTACTTC. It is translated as CASSLGKGGETQYF.

CDR3 sequence: CASSLGSGGRTYEQYF. The CDR3, as DNA: TGTGCCAGCAGCTTAGGATCCGGGGGGAGAACCTACGAGCAGTACTTC. The genes are TRBV7-9 and TRBJ2-7; 7 bases line up with TRBD2. Germline CDR1 reads SEHNR; CDR2 reads FQNEAQ (reference sequence). The trim removed 1 base at V and 2 bases at J, leaving 8 bases unmatched. The CDR3 is 16 residues long.

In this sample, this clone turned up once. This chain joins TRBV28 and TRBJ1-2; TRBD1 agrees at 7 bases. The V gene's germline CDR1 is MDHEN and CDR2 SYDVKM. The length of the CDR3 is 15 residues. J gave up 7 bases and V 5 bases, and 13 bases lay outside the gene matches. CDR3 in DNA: TGTGCCAGCAGTCCCCGGATGACAGGGCGCGCTGGCTACACCTTC. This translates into CASSPRMTGRAGYTF.

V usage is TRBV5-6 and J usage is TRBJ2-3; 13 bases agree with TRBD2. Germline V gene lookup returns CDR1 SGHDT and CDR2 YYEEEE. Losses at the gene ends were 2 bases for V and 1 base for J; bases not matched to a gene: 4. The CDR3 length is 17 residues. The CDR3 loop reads CASSFLGLAGGTDTQYF. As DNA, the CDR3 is TGTGCCAGCAGCTTCCTCGGACTAGCGGGGGGCACAGATACGCAGTATTTT.

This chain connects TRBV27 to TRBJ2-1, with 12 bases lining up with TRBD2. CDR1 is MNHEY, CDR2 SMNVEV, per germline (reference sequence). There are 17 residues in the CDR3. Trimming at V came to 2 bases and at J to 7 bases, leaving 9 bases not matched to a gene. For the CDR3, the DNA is TGTGCCAGCAGTTTAGCCCTACTAGCGGGGGGTTGGAATGAGCAGTTCTTC. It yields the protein CASSLALLAGGWNEQFF.

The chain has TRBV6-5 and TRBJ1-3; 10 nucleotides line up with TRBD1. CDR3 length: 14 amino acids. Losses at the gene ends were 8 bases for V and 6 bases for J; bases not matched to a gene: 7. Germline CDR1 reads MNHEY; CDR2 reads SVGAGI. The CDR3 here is CASSLGQGTNTIYF. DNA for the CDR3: TGTGCCAGCTCCCTGGGACAGGGGACAAACACCATATATTTT.

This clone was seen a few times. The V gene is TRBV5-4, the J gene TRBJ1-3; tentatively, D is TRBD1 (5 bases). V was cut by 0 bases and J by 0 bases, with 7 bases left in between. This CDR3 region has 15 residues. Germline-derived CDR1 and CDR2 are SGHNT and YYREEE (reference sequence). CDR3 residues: CASSLDRSSGNTIYF. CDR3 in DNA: TGTGCCAGCAGCTTGGACAGGTCCTCTGGAAACACCATATATTTT.

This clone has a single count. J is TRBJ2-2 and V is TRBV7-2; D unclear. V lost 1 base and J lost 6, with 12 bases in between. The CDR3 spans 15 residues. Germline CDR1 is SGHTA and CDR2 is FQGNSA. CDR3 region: CASSLEVTRAGELFF. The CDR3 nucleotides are TGTGCCAGCAGCTTAGAGGTGACTCGGGCCGGGGAGCTGTTTTTT.

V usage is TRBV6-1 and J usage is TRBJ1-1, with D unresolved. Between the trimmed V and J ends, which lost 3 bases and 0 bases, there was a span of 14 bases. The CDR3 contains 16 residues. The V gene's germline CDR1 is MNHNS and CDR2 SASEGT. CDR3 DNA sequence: TGTGCCAGCAGTGACGCAGCACAGATAATGAACACTGAAGCTTTCTTT. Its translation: CASSDAAQIMNTEAFF.

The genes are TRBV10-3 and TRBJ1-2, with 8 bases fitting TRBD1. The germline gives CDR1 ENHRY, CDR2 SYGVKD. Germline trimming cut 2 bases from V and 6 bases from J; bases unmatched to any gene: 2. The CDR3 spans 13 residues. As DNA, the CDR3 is TGTGCCATCAGTGAGGTGACAGGGGATGGCTACACCTTC. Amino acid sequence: CAISEVTGDGYTF.

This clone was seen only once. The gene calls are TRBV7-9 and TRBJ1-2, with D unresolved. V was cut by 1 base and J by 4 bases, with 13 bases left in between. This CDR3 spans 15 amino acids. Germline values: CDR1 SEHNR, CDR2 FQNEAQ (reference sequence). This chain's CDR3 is CASSLGGPAGYGYTF. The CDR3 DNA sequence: TGTGCCAGCAGCTTAGGAGGACCGGCGGGCTATGGCTACACCTTC.